These 31 T cell receptor beta chains originate from one sample sequenced in a study of shared clonotypes between healthy human individuals. Some clones are missing from TCRdb's copy, which holds only in-frame ones; the method was immunoSEQ multiplex PCR. The sample has about 180,000 clones, around 93% seen once. Sequenced: naive CD4+ T cells sorted from blood. Subset noted: CD45RA+ positively selected. Source of these receptors: a woman under 40 in good health.

This clone has only one observation. The V gene is TRBV5-1, the J gene TRBJ2-2; TRBD1 matches 7 bases. This CDR3 contains 21 residues. The junction had 17 bases not matched to a gene; V was cut back by 0 bases and J by 0 bases. Germline values: CDR1 SGHRS, CDR2 YFSETQ. This CDR3 reads CASSLVQGDSMGFANTGELFF. The CDR3 DNA follows: TGCGCCAGCAGCTTGGTTCAAGGGGACAGCATGGGGTTCGCGAACACCGGGGAGCTGTTTTTT.

The CDR3: CASRALAGAGDEQYF. CDR3 coding DNA: TGTGCCTCGAGGGCTCTAGCGGGAGCAGGTGACGAGCAGTACTTC. The genes are TRBV19 and TRBJ2-7; the match to TRBD2 covers 10 bases. The CDR3 has 15 amino acids. The ends lost 11 bases at V and 5 bases at J; junction bases unmatched: 15. CDR1 is LNHDA, CDR2 SQIVND, per germline (reference sequence).

The genes are TRBV28 and TRBJ2-5; D not resolved. The J call may be faulty, since TRBJ2-7 better matches the DNA end. Germline loops: CDR1 MDHEN, CDR2 SYDVKM. CDR3 size: 14 residues. As DNA, the CDR3 is TGTGCCAGCAGTTTACGGTTTAACACCTACGAGCAGTACTTC. Protein product: CASSLRFNTYEQYF.

The chain uses TRBV7-2 and TRBJ1-1; D gene uncertain. With 4 bases removed from V and 5 bases from J, the gap between germline ends came to 14 bases. CDR1 SGHTA and CDR2 FQGNSA come from the germline V gene. There are 14 residues in the CDR3. The chain's CDR3 is CASSSPRSRTEAFF. The CDR3 DNA reads TGTGCCAGCAGCTCTCCGCGGAGTAGAACTGAAGCTTTCTTT.

This clone was observed a single time. For the CDR3, the DNA is TGTGCCAGCAGCCGAGGGACAGGGACGCCCGGGGAGCTGTTTTTT. It yields the protein CASSRGTGTPGELFF. The V call is TRBV7-9, the J call TRBJ2-2; 9 nucleotides agree with TRBD1. The V segment lost 5 bases and the J segment 6 bases; nucleotides outside the gene matches: 7. CDR1 and CDR2 (germline): SEHNR, FQNEAQ (reference sequence). The length of the CDR3 is 15 residues.

The rearrangement uses TRBV11-2 and TRBJ2-7, with 12 bases aligning to TRBD2. CDR1 is SGHAT and CDR2 is FQNNGV in the germline V gene. V trimming: 1 base; J trimming: 6 bases; junction bases outside the gene matches: 10. The CDR3 is 17 residues long. CDR3 in amino acids: CASSLAALAGGPGEQYF. Here the CDR3 DNA reads TGTGCCAGCAGCTTAGCTGCCCTAGCGGGAGGGCCGGGCGAGCAGTACTTC.

This sequence joins TRBV19 and TRBJ2-3, with TRBD1 matching 7 bases. Germline V lookup: CDR1 LNHDA, CDR2 SQIVND (reference sequence). V trimming: 3 bases; J trimming: 2 bases; junction bases outside the gene matches: 5. The CDR3 extends over 15 amino acids. CDR3 loop: CASSIKTGTTDTQYF. CDR3 in DNA: TGTGCCAGTAGTATCAAGACAGGGACCACAGATACGCAGTATTTT.

CDR3 sequence reads: CASSLAQLRETQYF. The CDR3 DNA follows: TGTGCCAGCAGCTTAGCGCAATTGCGAGAGACCCAGTACTTC. The chain uses TRBV7-8 and TRBJ2-5; D is ambiguous. Germline CDR1 is SGHVS and CDR2 is FQNEAQ. Trimming shortened V by 0 bases and J by 4 bases, and 9 bases separated the two germline ends. The CDR3 covers 14 residues.

V is TRBV6-1 and J is TRBJ1-2, with 7 bases fitting TRBD1. The V segment lost 4 bases and the J segment 4 bases; nucleotides outside the gene matches: 6. The CDR3 consists of 14 residues. The V gene's germline CDR1 is MNHNS and CDR2 SASEGT. The CDR3 DNA sequence: TGTGCCAGCAGTGTGGAGGGGGCGGTCTATGGCTACACCTTC. This translates into CASSVEGAVYGYTF.

The chain joins TRBV5-8 to TRBJ2-7; TRBD2 aligns across 7 bases. Germline loops: CDR1 SGHTS, CDR2 YDEGEE. Trimming cost V 5 bases and J 0 bases; bases outside gene matches: 5. CDR3 length: 14 residues. CDR3 nucleotides: TGTGCCAGCAGGTTACGCGGGAGCTCCTACGAGCAGTACTTC. Amino acids: CASRLRGSSYEQYF.

This chain joins TRBV19 and TRBJ1-2; a weak D match, TRBD1 (5 bases). The germline V gene encodes CDR1 LNHDA and CDR2 SQIVND (reference sequence). This CDR3 spans 15 amino acids. Between the trimmed V and J ends, which lost 5 bases and 7 bases, there was a span of 20 bases. CDR3 in amino acids: CASSQPGTPGIGYTF. CDR3 nucleotides: TGTGCCAGTAGTCAACCCGGGACCCCAGGGATTGGCTACACCTTC.

The chain has TRBV18 and TRBJ2-5; perhaps TRBD1 as D (6 bases). The J call could be wrong; TRBJ2-7 is a better fit for the DNA end. The germline gives CDR1 KGHSH, CDR2 LQKENI. This CDR3 has 14 amino acids. The CDR3 loop is CASSTDSMTYEQYF. The CDR3 nucleotides read TGTGCCAGCTCAACGGACAGTATGACCTACGAGCAGTACTTC.

This chain links TRBV7-9 with TRBJ2-4; D gene ambiguous. The CDR3 contains 16 residues. V was shortened by 5 bases and J by 0 bases, with 14 bases between the two germline ends. From germline, CDR1 is SEHNR and CDR2 FQNEAQ (reference sequence). The CDR3 region has the DNA TGTGCCAGCAGCCATGGATACGAGATAGCCAAAAACATTCAGTACTTC. This encodes CASSHGYEIAKNIQYF.

The CDR3 DNA follows: TGTGCCAGCAGTGAATTCCCAGGGTCTTCCTACAATGAGCAGTTCTTC. As protein: CASSEFPGSSYNEQFF. This chain uses TRBV25-1 with TRBJ2-1; tentative D call: TRBD1 (5 bases). Trimming pared 1 base from V and 1 base from J, leaving 11 bases between. The CDR3 has 16 amino acids. CDR1 is MGHDK and CDR2 is SYGVNS in the germline V gene.

V usage is TRBV9 and J usage is TRBJ2-1, with no clear D. V shed 0 bases and J shed 4 bases, with 5 bases lying between them. Germline V CDR1 and CDR2: SGDLS, YYNGEE. The CDR3 loop spans 13 amino acids. CDR3 in DNA: TGTGCCAGCAGCGTAGGCCAGTACAATGAGCAGTTCTTC. This sequence encodes CASSVGQYNEQFF.

The rearrangement links TRBV11-2 to TRBJ2-7; D gene uncertain. The CDR3 covers 15 residues. Trimming left V 2 bases short and J 3 bases short, with 14 bases between. The germline gives CDR1 SGHAT, CDR2 FQNNGV. As DNA, the CDR3 is TGTGCCAGCAGCTTATCAGCAACCTCCTTCTACGAGCAGTACTTC. Translated, it gives CASSLSATSFYEQYF.

CDR3 coding DNA: TGTGCCAGCAGCGCCGACAGGGGGCAGGAGCCCCAGCATTTT. The encoded protein is CASSADRGQEPQHF. The rearrangement joins TRBV7-9 to TRBJ1-5; 10 nucleotides agree with TRBD1. V lost 5 bases, J lost 8 bases, and 6 bases stayed unmatched. The germline CDR1 and CDR2 sequences are SEHNR and FQNEAQ (reference sequence). The CDR3 spans 14 residues.

The rearrangement links TRBV30 to TRBJ2-3, with 12 bases fitting TRBD2. The V gene end was trimmed by 4 bases and the J gene end by 4 bases; junction bases not matched to a gene: 6. There are 15 residues in the CDR3. Germline CDR1 is GTSNPN and CDR2 is SVGIG (reference sequence). This CDR3 is CAWIRLAGAADTQYF. The CDR3 nucleotides read TGTGCCTGGATAAGACTAGCGGGAGCGGCAGATACGCAGTATTTT.

This clone was found a few times. The junction departs from the called germline gene at one end, perhaps through a read error. This chain connects TRBV2 to TRBJ1-4, with D possibly TRBD1 on 6 matching bases. Germline V gene lookup returns CDR1 SNHLY and CDR2 FYNNEI. The CDR3 loop spans 13 amino acids. The CDR3 sequence: CASSERQGQSPGF. Here the CDR3 DNA reads TGTGCCAGCAGTGAACGCCAGGGGCAGAGTCCTGGTTTT.

This rearrangement joins TRBV10-3 to TRBJ1-1; weak D call: TRBD1 (5 bases). This CDR3 region has 16 residues. With 0 bases removed from V and 4 bases from J, the gap between germline ends came to 15 bases. The germline gives CDR1 ENHRY, CDR2 SYGVKD. CDR3 residues: CAISESWAAGGTEAFF. Written as DNA, the CDR3 is TGTGCCATCAGTGAGTCCTGGGCAGCCGGGGGCACTGAAGCTTTCTTT.

The chain recombines TRBV21-1 with TRBJ2-5; TRBD2, as called in the table, went unchecked against the DNA. TRBV21-1 is designated a pseudogene. The length of the CDR3 is 13 residues. The CDR3 bases are TGTGCCAGCAGCCGGGGAGGCTTGGAGACCCAGTACTTC. Translating gives CASSRGGLETQYF.

The chain is built from TRBV18 and TRBJ2-1, with D tentatively TRBD1 (5 bases). Germline V gene sequence: CDR1 KGHSH, CDR2 LQKENI. Trimming pared 2 bases from V and 7 bases from J, leaving 12 bases between. The CDR3 length is 14 residues. CDR3 amino acids: CASSPGAQGNEQFF. CDR3 bases: TGTGCCAGCTCACCAGGGGCCCAGGGAAATGAGCAGTTCTTC.

This clone was recorded only once. This chain links TRBV6-1 with TRBJ2-3; perhaps TRBD1 as D (6 bases). Germline V lookup: CDR1 MNHNS, CDR2 SASEGT. The V gene lost 3 bases and the J gene lost 6 bases, with 16 bases spanning the gap. CDR3 length equals 15 residues. The CDR3 here is CASSDVLGAPDTQYF. The CDR3 bases are TGTGCCAGCAGTGATGTTCTGGGGGCGCCGGATACGCAGTATTTT.

This chain uses TRBV5-4 with TRBJ2-7; TRBD2 aligns across 9 bases. Unmatched junction bases numbered 4, after V lost 2 bases and J lost 4 bases. Germline V gene lookup returns CDR1 SGHNT and CDR2 YYREEE (reference sequence). This CDR3 spans 14 amino acids. The CDR3: CASSFAGGGYEQYF. The CDR3 bases are TGTGCCAGCAGCTTCGCGGGAGGGGGTTACGAGCAGTACTTC.

The chain has TRBV18 and TRBJ1-1; D not certain. CDR3 length: 17 amino acids. V was trimmed by 3 bases and J by 1 base, leaving 18 bases between them. The germline CDR1 and CDR2 sequences are KGHSH and LQKENI. CDR3 in amino acids: CASSPTGRAGSNTEAFF. The CDR3 bases are TGTGCCAGCTCACCGACCGGACGCGCCGGGTCGAACACTGAAGCTTTCTTT. Full variable domain (outside the CDR3, taken from reference TRBV18 and TRBJ1-1): NAGVMQNPRHLVRRRGQEARLRCSPMKGHSHVYWYRQLPEEGLKFMVYLQKENIIDESGMPKERFSAEFPKEGPSILRIQQVVRGDSAAYFCASSPTGRAGSNTEAFFGQGTRLTVV.

The chain uses TRBV7-9 and TRBJ2-7; 7 bases map to TRBD1. Trimming at V came to 5 bases and at J to 4 bases, leaving 11 bases not matched to a gene. Germline V lookup: CDR1 SEHNR, CDR2 FQNEAQ (reference sequence). The CDR3 contains 15 residues. The CDR3 nucleotides read TGTGCCAGCAGCAGGACACTCCAGGGGGTTTACGAGCAGTACTTC. It codes for CASSRTLQGVYEQYF.

The chain employs TRBV5-8 and TRBJ2-3, with 9 bases matching TRBD2. V lost 3 bases to trimming and J lost 0 bases; unmatched junction nucleotides: 5. Per the germline V gene, CDR1 is SGHTS and CDR2 is YDEGEE. This CDR3 spans 16 amino acids. The DNA of the CDR3 is TGTGCCAGCAGCTGGAGACTAGCGGCTAGCACAGATACGCAGTATTTT. It encodes CASSWRLAASTDTQYF.

The chain employs TRBV10-2 and TRBJ1-4; no reliable D call. With 5 bases removed from V and 6 bases from J, the gap between germline ends came to 10 bases. The CDR3 consists of 13 residues. Germline-derived CDR1 and CDR2 are WSHSY and SAAADI. CDR3 bases: TGCGCCAGCAGTAGGCAGCGAGATGAAAAACTGTTTTTT. Translated: CASSRQRDEKLFF.

The chain couples TRBV6-1 to TRBJ2-7; tentatively, D is TRBD2 (5 bases). This CDR3 is 14 amino acids long. V dropped 4 bases and J dropped 0 bases, with 10 bases sitting between them. Germline CDR1 is MNHNS and CDR2 is SASEGT. Written as DNA, the CDR3 is TGTGCCAGCAGTGCACAAGGGAGCTCCTACGAGCAGTACTTC. This translates into CASSAQGSSYEQYF.

The CDR3 DNA follows: TGTGCCAGTAGTATAGATCATGGGGATCAAACCTACGAGCAGTACTTC. Protein product: CASSIDHGDQTYEQYF. The rearrangement uses TRBV19 and TRBJ2-7, with D unresolved. V was pared by 0 bases and J by 2 bases, with 14 bases between. The CDR3 loop spans 16 amino acids. Per the germline V gene, CDR1 is LNHDA and CDR2 is SQIVND (reference sequence). Combining the CDR3 with reference TRBV19 and TRBJ2-7 gives the whole variable domain DGGITQSPKYLFRKEGQNVTLSCEQNLNHDAMYWYRQDPGQGLRLIYYSQIVNDFQKGDIAEGYSVSREKKESFPLTVTSAQKNPTAFYLCASSIDHGDQTYEQYFGPGTRLTVT.

The V call is TRBV7-2, the J call TRBJ2-1; D is unclear. Germline loops: CDR1 SGHTA, CDR2 FQGNSA. V shed 4 bases and J shed 0 bases, with 10 bases lying between them. The length of the CDR3 is 15 residues. The CDR3 DNA reads TGTGCCAGCAGCTCAACGTGGGGCTCCTACAATGAGCAGTTCTTC. Residues: CASSSTWGSYNEQFF.